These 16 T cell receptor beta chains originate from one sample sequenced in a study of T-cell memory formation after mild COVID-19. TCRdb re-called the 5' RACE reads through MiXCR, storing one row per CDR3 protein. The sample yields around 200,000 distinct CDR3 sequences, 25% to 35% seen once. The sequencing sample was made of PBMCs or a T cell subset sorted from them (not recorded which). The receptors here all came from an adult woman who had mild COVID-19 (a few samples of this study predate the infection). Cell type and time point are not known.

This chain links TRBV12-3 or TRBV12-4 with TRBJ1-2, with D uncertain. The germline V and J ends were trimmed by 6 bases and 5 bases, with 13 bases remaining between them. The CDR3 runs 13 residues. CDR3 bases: TGTGCCAGCAGCCTGGACTGGAGTTATGGCTACACCTTC. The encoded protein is CASSLDWSYGYTF.

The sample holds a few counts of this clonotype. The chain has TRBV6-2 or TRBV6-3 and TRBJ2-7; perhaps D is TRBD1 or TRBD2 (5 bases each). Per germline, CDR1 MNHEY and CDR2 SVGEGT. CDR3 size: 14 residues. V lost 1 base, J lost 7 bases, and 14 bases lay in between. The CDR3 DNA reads TGTGCCAGCAGTTACTTAGGGACCTCTAGGGAGCAGTACTTC. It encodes CASSYLGTSREQYF.

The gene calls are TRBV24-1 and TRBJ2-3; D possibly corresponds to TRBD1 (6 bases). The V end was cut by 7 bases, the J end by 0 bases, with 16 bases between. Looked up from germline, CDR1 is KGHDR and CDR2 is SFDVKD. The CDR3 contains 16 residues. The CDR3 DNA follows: TGTGCCACCAGCCCCCCAGGGGCCGAAAGCACAGATACGCAGTATTTT. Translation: CATSPPGAESTDTQYF.

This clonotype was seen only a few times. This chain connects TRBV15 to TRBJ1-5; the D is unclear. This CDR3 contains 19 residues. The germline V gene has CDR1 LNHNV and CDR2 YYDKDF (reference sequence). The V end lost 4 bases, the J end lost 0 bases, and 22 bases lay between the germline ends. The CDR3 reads CATSTATADESYSNQPQHF. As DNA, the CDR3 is TGTGCCACCAGCACCGCGACGGCCGATGAAAGTTATAGCAATCAGCCCCAGCATTTT.

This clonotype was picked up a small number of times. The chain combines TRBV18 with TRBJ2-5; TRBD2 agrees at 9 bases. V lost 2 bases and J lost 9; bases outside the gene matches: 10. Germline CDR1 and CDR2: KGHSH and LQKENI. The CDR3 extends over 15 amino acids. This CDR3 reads CASSPSGLATWAQYF. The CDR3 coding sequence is TGTGCCAGCTCACCAAGCGGACTAGCGACGTGGGCCCAGTACTTC.

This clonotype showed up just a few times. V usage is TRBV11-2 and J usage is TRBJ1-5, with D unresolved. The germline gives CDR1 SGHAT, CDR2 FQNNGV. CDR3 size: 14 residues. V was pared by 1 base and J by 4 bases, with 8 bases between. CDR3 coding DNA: TGTGCCAGCAGCTTAGCGGCGGGGAATCAGCCCCAGCATTTT. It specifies CASSLAAGNQPQHF.

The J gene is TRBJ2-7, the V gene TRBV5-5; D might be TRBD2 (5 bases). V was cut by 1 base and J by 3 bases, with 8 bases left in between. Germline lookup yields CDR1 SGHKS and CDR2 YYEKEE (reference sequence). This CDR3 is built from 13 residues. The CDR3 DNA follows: TGTGCCAGCAGCTTGCACGACTACTACGAGCAGTACTTC. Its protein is CASSLHDYYEQYF. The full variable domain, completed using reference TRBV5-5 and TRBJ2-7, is DAGVTQSPTHLIKTRGQQVTLRCSPISGHKSVSWYQQVLGQGPQFIFQYYEKEERGRGNFPDRFSARQFPNYSSELNVNALLLGDSALYLCASSLHDYYEQYFGPGTRLTVT.

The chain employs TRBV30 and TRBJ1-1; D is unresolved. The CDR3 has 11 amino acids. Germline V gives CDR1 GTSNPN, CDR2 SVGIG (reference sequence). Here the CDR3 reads CASKANTEAFF. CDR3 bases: TGTGCGTCGAAGGCGAACACTGAAGCTTTCTTT.

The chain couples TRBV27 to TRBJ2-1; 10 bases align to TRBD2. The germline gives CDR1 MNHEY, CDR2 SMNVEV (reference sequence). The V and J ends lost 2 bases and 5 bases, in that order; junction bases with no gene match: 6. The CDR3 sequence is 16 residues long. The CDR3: CASSLLERGGHNEQFF. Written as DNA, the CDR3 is TGTGCCAGCAGTTTACTCGAGCGGGGGGGCCACAATGAGCAGTTCTTC.

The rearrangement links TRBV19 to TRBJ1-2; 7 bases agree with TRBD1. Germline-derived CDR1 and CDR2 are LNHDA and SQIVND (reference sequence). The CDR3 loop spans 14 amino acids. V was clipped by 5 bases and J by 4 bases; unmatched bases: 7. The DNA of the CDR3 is TGTGCCAGTAGTGCAACCGGGACAGCCTATGGCTACACCTTC. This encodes CASSATGTAYGYTF.

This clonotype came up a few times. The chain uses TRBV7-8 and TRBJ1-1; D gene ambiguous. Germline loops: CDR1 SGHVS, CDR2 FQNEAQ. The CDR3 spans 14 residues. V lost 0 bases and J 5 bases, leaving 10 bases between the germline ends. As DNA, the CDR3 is TGTGCCAGCAGCTTAGCTGCGGGAAGGACTGAAGCTTTCTTT. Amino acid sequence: CASSLAAGRTEAFF. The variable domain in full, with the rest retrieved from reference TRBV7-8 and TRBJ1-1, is GAGVSQSPRYKVAKRGQDVALRCDPISGHVSLFWYQQALGQGPEFLTYFQNEAQLDKSGLPSDRFFAERPEGSVSTLKIQRTQQEDSAVYLCASSLAAGRTEAFFGQGTRLTVV.

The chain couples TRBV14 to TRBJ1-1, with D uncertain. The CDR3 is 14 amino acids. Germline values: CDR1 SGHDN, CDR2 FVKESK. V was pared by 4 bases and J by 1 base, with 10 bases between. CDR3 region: CASSLWSQNTEAFF. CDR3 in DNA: TGTGCCAGCAGCCTCTGGTCGCAGAACACTGAAGCTTTCTTT.

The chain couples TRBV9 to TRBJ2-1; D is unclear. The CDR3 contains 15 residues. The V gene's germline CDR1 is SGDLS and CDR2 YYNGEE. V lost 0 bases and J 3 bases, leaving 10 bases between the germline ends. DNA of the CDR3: TGTGCCAGCAGCGTAGAGTGGGTGGACTACAATGAGCAGTTCTTC. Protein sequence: CASSVEWVDYNEQFF.

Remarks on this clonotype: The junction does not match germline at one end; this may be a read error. This chain's CDR3 is CASRIGAARGGVF. The DNA for the CDR3 is TGTGCCAGCAGGATTGGGGCAGCCCGGGGTGGAGTCTTT. The chain carries TRBV2 and TRBJ1-1, with D perhaps matching TRBD1 (5 bases). The germline V gene encodes CDR1 SNHLY and CDR2 FYNNEI. The CDR3 runs to 13 residues.

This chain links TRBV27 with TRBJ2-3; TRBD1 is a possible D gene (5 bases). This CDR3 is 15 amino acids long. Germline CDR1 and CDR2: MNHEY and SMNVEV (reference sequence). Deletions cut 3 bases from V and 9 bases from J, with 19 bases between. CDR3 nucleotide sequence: TGTGCCAGCAGTTTCGCAGGACATATCCCCCGAACGCAGTATTTT. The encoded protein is CASSFAGHIPRTQYF.

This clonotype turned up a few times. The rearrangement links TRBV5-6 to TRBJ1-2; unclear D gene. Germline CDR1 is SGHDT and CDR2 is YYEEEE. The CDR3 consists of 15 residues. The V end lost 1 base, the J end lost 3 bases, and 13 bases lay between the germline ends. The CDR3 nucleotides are TGTGCCAGCAGCTTGATAGGTCAGCCCTACTATGGCTACACCTTC. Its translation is CASSLIGQPYYGYTF.